This T cell receptor beta chain was recovered during a study of T cells in Graves' hyperthyroidism and ophthalmopathy. RNA transcripts provided the source from which TCR beta CDR3 regions were amplified. TCR CDR3 regions were first amplified by RT-PCR with HTBI primers. TCRdb re-analysed the multiplex PCR reads in MiXCR, keeping a single row per CDR3 protein. The table has a few hundred thousand distinct CDR3 sequences, 15% to 19% seen once; the top ten hold 25% to 30%. This clonotype has only a few counts. The junction had 7 bases not matched to a gene; V was cut back by 7 bases and J by 4 bases. The CDR3 extends over 15 amino acids. CDR1 SGHTA and CDR2 FQGNSA come from the germline V gene.

This chain links TRBV7-2 with TRBJ2-2, with 9 bases identical to TRBD1. This TCR derives from a woman between 18 and 29 years old with Graves' hyperthyroidism that later progressed to Graves' ophthalmopathy. Specimen: blood. In DNA, the CDR3 is TGTGCCAGCACCTGGACAGGGGAAGTCACCGGGGAGCTGTTTTTT. Its translation is CASTWTGEVTGELFF.